The sequence of this TCR beta chain was determined in a study of early T cells in non-severe SARS-CoV-2 infection. TCRdb passed the 5' RACE reads through MiXCR, listing each CDR3 protein once. The repertoire consists of tens of thousands of distinct CDR3 sequences, with approximately 10% occurring once and the leading ten covering 4.2%. This clonotype has at least ten counts. Its antigen is not identified. General study results and limits: Anti-spike CD8 responses were favored in VDJdb matching, and private and CD4 specificities were missed.

Sequenced sample: whole blood. This sequence originates from an adult who was a healthcare worker with PCR-confirmed SARS-CoV-2 infection or an uninfected control (not recorded which).

The CDR3 bases are TGTGCCAGCAGCTCGGGACTGAGCTCCTACAATGAGCAGTTCTTC. As protein: CASSSGLSSYNEQFF. The chain has TRBV7-9 and TRBJ2-1; D might be TRBD2 (6 bases). The V gene lost 4 bases and the J gene lost 0 bases, with 10 bases spanning the gap. This CDR3 comprises 15 residues. The germline V gene has CDR1 SEHNR and CDR2 FQNEAQ (reference sequence).